This passage covers 10 T cell receptor beta chains from one sample sequenced in a study of Ad26.COV2.S vaccination and SARS-CoV-2 variants. The repertoire was sequenced with immunoSEQ multiplex PCR; TCRdb's copy has only in-frame clones and lacks some. The repertoire includes roughly 460,000 clones, about nine tenths of them detected once, and 1.7% sits in the top ten. Treatment noted: some 20 received Ad26.COV2.S at low or high dose, single or two shots; several received placebo; per-sample allocation not given. Collection of the samples took place on day 63 after the first injection of vaccine or placebo. The specimen comprised peripheral blood, sampled in a trial of Ad26.COV2.S vaccine versus placebo. The receptors were sampled from a person between 18 and 59 years old who received the Ad26.COV2.S COVID-19 vaccine or a placebo.

The J gene is TRBJ1-2, the V gene TRBV18; D remains ambiguous. The germline CDR1 and CDR2 sequences are KGHSH and LQKENI. The ends were cut back, 3 bases at V and 5 bases at J, with 22 bases in the middle. This CDR3 is built from 17 residues. The CDR3 region has the DNA TGTGCCAGCTCACCCAATTCCCCATTGGGTTCAACTTATGGCTACACCTTC. It translates to CASSPNSPLGSTYGYTF.

The chain carries TRBV3-1 (or the pseudogene TRBV3-2) and TRBJ2-7; D is perhaps TRBD1 (6 bases). Germline V gene data show CDR1 as LGHDT and CDR2 as YNNKEL (reference sequence). The CDR3 contains 15 residues. Between the trimmed V and J ends, which lost 0 bases and 3 bases, there was a span of 12 bases. CDR3 DNA sequence: TGTGCCAGCAGCCAAGATCCGGACAGACTCTACGAGCAGTACTTC. Its translation: CASSQDPDRLYEQYF.

This CDR3 is CASSEVLAGTGELFF. As DNA, the CDR3 is TGTGCCAGCAGTGAGGTACTAGCTGGCACCGGGGAGCTGTTTTTT. V is TRBV2 and J is TRBJ2-2, with TRBD2 as a possible D gene (6 bases). Germline V gene lookup returns CDR1 SNHLY and CDR2 FYNNEI. The CDR3 is 15 amino acids. V was cut by 3 bases and J by 4 bases, with 12 bases left in between.

The rearrangement joins TRBV7-9 to TRBJ1-2; maybe TRBD1 (6 bases). CDR1 is SEHNR and CDR2 is FQNEAQ in the germline V gene (reference sequence). This CDR3 has 14 residues. The germline V and J ends were trimmed by 1 base and 5 bases, with 11 bases remaining between them. DNA of the CDR3: TGTGCCAGCAGCTTAGGAGGGACACCGTATGGCTACACCTTC. It specifies CASSLGGTPYGYTF.

The V call is TRBV15, the J call TRBJ2-5; D may match TRBD1 or TRBD2 (5 bases each). The CDR3 consists of 15 residues. Trimming stripped 4 bases from V and 5 bases from J, with 17 bases between. From germline, CDR1 is LNHNV and CDR2 YYDKDF (reference sequence). The CDR3 nucleotides read TGTGCCACCAGCACCCGGGACCAACTGGGGGAGACCCAGTACTTC. It is translated as CATSTRDQLGETQYF.

The rearrangement uses TRBV18 and TRBJ1-1; TRBD1 matches at 8 bases. V was pared by 3 bases and J by 3 bases, with 9 bases of the junction left unmatched. Germline-derived CDR1 and CDR2 are KGHSH and LQKENI. The CDR3 is made up of 16 amino acids. CDR3 in amino acids: CASSPSQDRDDTEAFF. The CDR3 nucleotides are TGTGCCAGCTCACCTTCGCAGGACAGGGACGACACTGAAGCTTTCTTT.

The rearrangement uses TRBV28 and TRBJ2-5; 7 bases agree with TRBD2. The CDR3 has 22 residues. V lost 2 bases, J lost 1 base, and 25 bases stayed unmatched. Germline assignment: CDR1 MDHEN and CDR2 SYDVKM. The CDR3 DNA reads as TGTGCCAGCAGTTTAATTTTCCGGGGTGCGCGGGTCCCGGGGGGATTCCAAGAGACCCAGTACTTC. Translated, it gives CASSLIFRGARVPGGFQETQYF.

The gene calls are TRBV5-1 and TRBJ1-1; TRBD1 might be the D (5 bases). CDR1 and CDR2 from the germline V gene are SGHRS and YFSETQ. The CDR3 runs 12 residues. Trimming took 7 bases from V and 1 from J, leaving 8 bases between them. In DNA form, the CDR3 reads TGCGCCAGCCAGACAGAGAACACTGAAGCTTTCTTT. The encoded protein is CASQTENTEAFF. The full variable domain, its missing parts supplied by reference TRBV5-1 and TRBJ1-1, is KAGVTQTPRYLIKTRGQQVTLSCSPISGHRSVSWYQQTPGQGLQFLFEYFSETQRNKGNFPGRFSGRQFSNSRSEMNVSTLELGDSALYLCASQTENTEAFFGQGTRLTVV.

For the CDR3, the DNA is TGTGCCAGCAGGCTGGGTCCGAAGGTTGAGCAGTTCTTC. It specifies CASRLGPKVEQFF. The rearrangement links TRBV6-6 to TRBJ2-1, with unresolved D. The germline V gene encodes CDR1 MNHNY and CDR2 SVGAGI (reference sequence). The V end was cut by 6 bases, the J end by 9 bases, with 15 bases between. The CDR3 totals 13 residues.

V and J are TRBV7-8 and TRBJ2-7; D ambiguous. V lost 0 bases and J lost 0, with 9 bases in between. Germline lookup yields CDR1 SGHVS and CDR2 FQNEAQ. The CDR3 runs 15 residues. The CDR3 protein is CASSLAPTHSYEQYF. CDR3 coding DNA: TGTGCCAGCAGCTTAGCGCCTACCCACTCCTACGAGCAGTACTTC.